These 27 T cell receptor beta chains originate from one sample sequenced in a study of Ad26.COV2.S vaccination and SARS-CoV-2 variants. The treatment here: roughly 20 received Ad26.COV2.S at low or high dose, single or two shots; about 5 received placebo; per-sample allocation not given. Sample collection was performed on day 63 after the first vaccine or placebo injection. TCRdb's table, derived via immunoSEQ multiplex PCR, lists solely in-frame clones and lacks some. The sample includes about 320,000 clones, roughly 90% seen only once; the top ten take about 5%. The sequencing here drew on peripheral blood, taken in a trial of Ad26.COV2.S vaccine versus placebo. These TCRs come from a person between 18 and 60 years old who received the Ad26.COV2.S COVID-19 vaccine or a placebo.

The chain is built from TRBV5-1 and TRBJ2-3; D may match TRBD1 or TRBD2 (5 bases each). Germline CDR1 reads SGHRS; CDR2 reads YFSETQ. Deletions cut 1 base from V and 4 bases from J, with 10 bases between. The CDR3 is made up of 14 amino acids. CDR3 region: CASSLKGSADTQYF. The CDR3 DNA is TGCGCCAGCAGCTTGAAGGGGAGCGCAGATACGCAGTATTTT. The whole variable domain, remainder taken from reference TRBV5-1 and TRBJ2-3, is KAGVTQTPRYLIKTRGQQVTLSCSPISGHRSVSWYQQTPGQGLQFLFEYFSETQRNKGNFPGRFSGRQFSNSRSEMNVSTLELGDSALYLCASSLKGSADTQYFGPGTRLTVL.

The chain has TRBV19 and TRBJ2-5, with 9 bases matching TRBD1. Germline V gene sequence: CDR1 LNHDA, CDR2 SQIVND (reference sequence). The CDR3 runs to 13 residues. V gave up 6 bases and J gave up 4 bases; unmatched junction bases: 3. In nucleotides, the CDR3 is TGTGCCAGTAGGGGGACAGGGCGAGAGACCCAGTACTTC. This codes for CASRGTGRETQYF.

This CDR3 reads CASYTREGSTEAFF. Written as DNA, the CDR3 is TGTGCCAGCTATACAAGGGAAGGTTCCACTGAAGCTTTCTTT. The chain joins TRBV18 to TRBJ1-1; the D is unclear. CDR3 length equals 14 residues. V was trimmed by 7 bases and J by 4 bases, leaving 16 bases between them. Germline CDR1 KGHSH, CDR2 LQKENI.

The J gene is TRBJ1-5, the V gene TRBV6-5; no definite D call. The germline gives CDR1 MNHEY, CDR2 SVGAGI. V was cut by 6 bases and J by 6 bases, with 9 bases left in between. This CDR3 contains 12 residues. The CDR3 protein is CASRSGGQPQHF. CDR3 coding DNA: TGTGCCAGCAGGTCGGGTGGTCAGCCCCAGCATTTT.

The chain links TRBV30 to TRBJ1-2; D not certain. Trimming left V 8 bases short and J 4 bases short, with 14 bases between. This CDR3 is 12 amino acids long. The germline V gene has CDR1 GTSNPN and CDR2 SVGIG (reference sequence). CDR3 residues: CALETGGYGYTF. CDR3 bases: TGTGCCCTGGAGACGGGAGGCTATGGCTACACCTTC.

This clone appeared a few times. DNA for the CDR3: TGCGCCAGCAGCCCCGGGACTAGCGGGAGTAGGGGCCCATTAAACATTCAGTACTTC. Its protein is CASSPGTSGSRGPLNIQYF. The rearrangement joins TRBV4-3 to TRBJ2-4; TRBD2 matches at 14 bases. Germline loops: CDR1 LGHNA, CDR2 YSLEER. This CDR3 has 19 residues. J gave up 6 bases and V 4 bases, and 14 bases lay outside the gene matches.

The chain recombines TRBV28 with TRBJ1-1, with 7 bases fitting TRBD1. Germline V lookup: CDR1 MDHEN, CDR2 SYDVKM. V lost 3 bases, J lost 2 bases, and 12 bases stayed unmatched. CDR3 length: 17 amino acids. The CDR3 region is CASSFKGAISPNTEAFF. In nucleotides, the CDR3 is TGTGCCAGCAGTTTTAAGGGGGCCATATCCCCTAACACTGAAGCTTTCTTT.

This chain joins TRBV9 and TRBJ2-7, with 10 bases aligning to TRBD1. Trimming cost V 5 bases and J 3 bases; bases outside gene matches: 5. This CDR3 is 14 amino acids long. The germline V gene encodes CDR1 SGDLS and CDR2 YYNGEE. CDR3 amino acids: CASSVGTGVYEQYF. CDR3 bases: TGTGCCAGCAGTGTGGGGACAGGGGTCTACGAGCAGTACTTC.

The chain links TRBV29-1 to TRBJ2-1; D may be TRBD2 (6 bases). The germline CDR1 and CDR2 sequences are SQVTM and ANQGSEA. V lost 3 bases, J lost 5 bases, and 11 bases lay in between. The CDR3 length is 13 residues. The CDR3 DNA follows: TGCAGCGTTGAGCTAGCGCTGAACAATGAGCAGTTCTTC. The encoded protein is CSVELALNNEQFF.

The rearrangement joins TRBV11-3 to TRBJ2-1, with a weak D call TRBD1 (7 bases). The CDR3 has 15 residues. Trimming removed 5 bases at V and 8 bases at J, with 19 bases between. Looked up from germline, CDR1 is SGHNT and CDR2 is YENEEA. CDR3 bases: TGTGCCAGCAGCGGTAGGGACAGATCGGGGGATGAGCAGTTCTTC. Residues: CASSGRDRSGDEQFF.

The V gene is TRBV12-2, the J gene TRBJ2-1; TRBD1, the table's D call, was not compared with the DNA. TRBV12-2 is marked as a pseudogene. The CDR3 sequence is 17 residues long. The CDR3 reads CASRPGQGAKSYNEQFF. CDR3 nucleotides: TGTGCAAGTCGCCCGGGACAGGGGGCGAAGTCCTACAATGAGCAGTTCTTC.

J is TRBJ1-1 and V is TRBV5-1; possible D gene TRBD1, 5 bases. V was clipped by 1 base and J by 2 bases, with 9 bases between them. Germline lookup yields CDR1 SGHRS and CDR2 YFSETQ. The CDR3 has 14 amino acids. The CDR3 DNA is TGCGCCAGCAGCTTGCAGGGCCCTAACACTGAAGCTTTCTTT. Amino acids: CASSLQGPNTEAFF. The whole variable domain, remainder taken from reference TRBV5-1 and TRBJ1-1, is KAGVTQTPRYLIKTRGQQVTLSCSPISGHRSVSWYQQTPGQGLQFLFEYFSETQRNKGNFPGRFSGRQFSNSRSEMNVSTLELGDSALYLCASSLQGPNTEAFFGQGTRLTVV.

This chain joins TRBV7-9 and TRBJ2-2, with 12 positions matching TRBD2. The ends lost 4 bases at V and 3 bases at J; junction bases unmatched: 9. CDR3 size: 18 residues. Germline CDR1 reads SEHNR; CDR2 reads FQNEAQ (reference sequence). CDR3: CASSSMTSGSLDTGELFF. CDR3 DNA sequence: TGTGCCAGCAGCTCTATGACTAGCGGGAGTTTGGACACCGGGGAGCTGTTTTTT. Complete variable domain (other parts from reference TRBV7-9 and TRBJ2-2): DTGVSQNPRHKITKRGQNVTFRCDPISEHNRLYWYRQTLGQGPEFLTYFQNEAQLEKSRLLSDRFSAERPKGSFSTLEIQRTEQGDSAMYLCASSSMTSGSLDTGELFFGEGSRLTVL.

The V and J genes are TRBV9 and TRBJ1-2, with D possibly matching TRBD1 (6 bases). The V end lost 0 bases, the J end lost 8 bases, and 17 bases lay between the germline ends. This CDR3 has 15 residues. The germline CDR1 and CDR2 sequences are SGDLS and YYNGEE. CDR3 amino acids: CASSVAGGGALGYTF. CDR3 sequence (DNA): TGTGCCAGCAGCGTAGCCGGCGGGGGGGCGTTGGGCTACACCTTC.

This clone was seen a few times. The genes are TRBV3-1 (or the pseudogene TRBV3-2) and TRBJ2-1, with D perhaps TRBD1 (5 bases). V shed 1 base and J shed 6 bases, with 7 bases lying between them. Germline values: CDR1 LGHDT, CDR2 YNNKEL (reference sequence). The CDR3 sequence is 13 residues long. The CDR3 DNA sequence: TGTGCCAGCAGCCAAGTGCAGGGCAATGAGCAGTTCTTC. Its protein is CASSQVQGNEQFF.

V and J are TRBV19 and TRBJ1-5, with D perhaps matching TRBD1 (6 bases). The CDR3 spans 14 residues. Germline V lookup: CDR1 LNHDA, CDR2 SQIVND (reference sequence). Trimming took off 6 bases at V and 4 bases at J, with 13 bases between the two ends. CDR3 nucleotide sequence: TGTGCCAGTAGGGTGGGACATCAGAATCAGCCCCAGCATTTT. As protein: CASRVGHQNQPQHF.

The rearrangement links TRBV5-1 to TRBJ2-1; 10 nucleotides align to TRBD2. V lost 1 base and J lost 8; bases outside the gene matches: 6. The V gene's germline CDR1 is SGHRS and CDR2 YFSETQ. The CDR3 consists of 15 residues. CDR3 amino acids: CASSLTAGGPDEQFF. The CDR3 coding sequence is TGCGCCAGCAGCTTGACAGCGGGAGGGCCGGATGAGCAGTTCTTC.

The rearrangement links TRBV10-3 to TRBJ2-7; D is unresolved. V lost 3 bases, J lost 3 bases, and 9 bases lay in between. Germline V gives CDR1 ENHRY, CDR2 SYGVKD. The CDR3 consists of 13 residues. The CDR3 region has the DNA TGTGCCATCAGTGATCGAGACAACTACGAGCAGTACTTC. Its translation is CAISDRDNYEQYF.

The V and J genes are TRBV18 and TRBJ1-1; maybe TRBD1 (5 bases). V was shortened by 5 bases and J by 6 bases, with 13 bases between the two germline ends. Germline V CDR1 and CDR2: KGHSH, LQKENI. CDR3 length: 13 residues. CDR3 nucleotides: TGTGCCAGCTCATCAGGCAGGGACCCTGAAGCTTTCTTT. It yields the protein CASSSGRDPEAFF.

The gene calls are TRBV7-9 and TRBJ1-5, with 9 bases identical to TRBD1. The CDR3 sequence is 13 residues long. CDR1 and CDR2 from the germline V gene are SEHNR and FQNEAQ (reference sequence). After removal of 6 bases from V and 8 bases from J, the junction contained 5 bases not matched to a gene. The CDR3 DNA reads TGTGCCAGCAGTGGGACAGGGAATGAGCCCCAGCATTTT. Residues: CASSGTGNEPQHF.

The chain's CDR3 is CASSFPSSGGADTDTQYF. DNA for the CDR3: TGTGCCAGCAGCTTCCCCTCTAGCGGGGGGGCGGACACAGATACGCAGTATTTT. The V call is TRBV7-9, the J call TRBJ2-3; 12 bases line up with TRBD2. This CDR3 has 18 residues. V was pared by 3 bases and J by 2 bases, with 9 bases of the junction left unmatched. Germline CDR1 is SEHNR and CDR2 is FQNEAQ (reference sequence).

A single count supports this clone. The chain has TRBV9 and TRBJ2-2, with 7 bases aligning to TRBD1. This CDR3 spans 14 amino acids. With 1 base clipped from V and 4 bases from J, the junction kept 1 base outside the gene matches. Germline V gene sequence: CDR1 SGDLS, CDR2 YYNGEE. The CDR3 coding sequence is TGTGCCAGCAGCGTACAGGGGGTCACCGGGGAGCTGTTTTTT. It specifies CASSVQGVTGELFF.

The chain joins TRBV11-2 to TRBJ2-5; perhaps TRBD2 as D (5 bases). The CDR3 has 15 amino acids. CDR1 is SGHAT and CDR2 is FQNNGV in the germline V gene. Trimming took 1 base from V and 1 from J, leaving 10 bases between them. The CDR3 DNA reads as TGTGCCAGCAGCTTAGGGATGCGGGCCCAAGAGACCCAGTACTTC. This sequence encodes CASSLGMRAQETQYF.

This chain connects TRBV10-2 to TRBJ1-4; D is ambiguous. Trimming cost V 2 bases and J 6 bases, with 16 bases left between them. This CDR3 has 16 amino acids. Germline V gene data show CDR1 as WSHSY and CDR2 as SAAADI. In DNA, the CDR3 is TGCGCCAGCAGTGAGGGGGTGATTGGGGATTATGAAAAACTGTTTTTT. Translated: CASSEGVIGDYEKLFF.

The rearrangement links TRBV2 to TRBJ1-4; TRBD1 agrees at 7 bases. Germline V lookup: CDR1 SNHLY, CDR2 FYNNEI. V dropped 8 bases and J dropped 16; count of bases not matched to a gene: 13. The CDR3 sequence is 12 residues long. The CDR3 is CASERRQGGEFF. The CDR3 DNA reads TGTGCCAGCGAACGAAGACAGGGAGGCGAGTTTTTT.

The chain employs TRBV28 and TRBJ1-2; 8 bases match TRBD1. The length of the CDR3 is 15 residues. CDR1 and CDR2 (germline): MDHEN, SYDVKM. V gave up 7 bases and J gave up 8 bases; unmatched junction bases: 15. The CDR3 here is CASNPRDRLDGGYTF. CDR3 bases: TGTGCCAGCAACCCCCGGGACAGGCTGGATGGAGGCTACACCTTC.

The chain combines TRBV18 with TRBJ2-1; the D gene is possibly TRBD1 (6 bases). The CDR3 totals 13 residues. Germline V gives CDR1 KGHSH, CDR2 LQKENI. The V end lost 3 bases, the J end lost 8 bases, and 11 bases lay between the germline ends. In DNA form, the CDR3 reads TGTGCCAGCTCACCTTCCAGGGGCTATGAGCAGTTCTTC. This gives the protein CASSPSRGYEQFF.